What follows are 30 T cell receptor beta chains derived from one specimen sequenced in a study of regulatory T cells in long-lasting Graves disease. Sample time point: persistent/refractory GD, antithyroid drugs over 5 years with positive TRAb. PBMC RNA served as the TCR library source. Both iRepertoire HTBI primers and Arm-PCR of CDR3 regions were used to build the TCR beta libraries. MiXCR, applied by TCRdb to the multiplex PCR reads, yields one record per CDR3 protein. Of almost 350,000 distinct CDR3 sequences in the sample, around a fifth were seen once. The starting material was peripheral blood mononuclear cells (PBMCs), obtained when the disease was refractory, from a patient treated with antithyroid drugs. Receptors originate from a female donor with Graves disease.

This clonotype was counted ten times or more. This rearrangement joins TRBV27 to TRBJ1-4; the D is unclear. Germline CDR1 MNHEY, CDR2 SMNVEV (reference sequence). This CDR3 spans 15 amino acids. The V end lost 6 bases, the J end lost 7 bases, and 18 bases lay between the germline ends. The CDR3 loop reads CASRPLEVFSEKLFF. Here the CDR3 DNA reads TGTGCCAGCAGACCCTTAGAGGTGTTCTCTGAAAAACTGTTTTTT.

Regarding this clonotype: A read error is the likely source, as a far larger clone sits one nucleotide away. Given the absence of the conserved phenylalanine or tryptophan at the CDR3 end, a read error is likely. This rearrangement joins TRBV6-2 or TRBV6-3 to TRBJ2-5, with D uncertain. Germline V CDR1 and CDR2: MNHEY, SVGEGT. The CDR3 spans 13 residues. V gave up 2 bases and J gave up 5 bases, with 9 bases separating them. The CDR3 sequence is CASSYGVAETQYL. For the CDR3, the DNA is TGTGCCAGCAGTTACGGAGTTGCGGAGACCCAGTACCTC.

The chain combines TRBV14 with TRBJ1-1, with D hard to call. Trimming stripped 0 bases from V and 1 base from J, with 9 bases between. Per the germline V gene, CDR1 is SGHDN and CDR2 is FVKESK. CDR3 length: 15 amino acids. The CDR3, as DNA: TGTGCCAGCAGCCAAGATATTTGGAGGAACACTGAAGCTTTCTTT. Amino acid sequence: CASSQDIWRNTEAFF.

This clonotype was counted a few times. Compared with germline, one end of the junction differs, possibly owing to a read error. This chain links TRBV28 with TRBJ1-2, with D perhaps TRBD1 (5 bases). The germline V gene has CDR1 MDHEN and CDR2 SYDVKM. CDR3 length equals 14 residues. CDR3 coding DNA: TGTGCCAGCAGTTTGACAGCCGCTAACTATAGCTACACCTTC. Translated, it gives CASSLTAANYSYTF.

CDR3 nucleotides: TGTGCCAGCAGCATCGACAGGGCGGGCACAGATACGCAGTATTTT. It yields the protein CASSIDRAGTDTQYF. This chain uses TRBV11-2 with TRBJ2-3, with 7 bases aligning to TRBD1. The CDR3 extends over 15 amino acids. V shed 5 bases and J 1 base; nucleotides not matched to a gene: 6. Germline CDR1 reads SGHAT; CDR2 reads FQNNGV.

The J gene is TRBJ1-4, the V gene TRBV29-1, with a tentative D call TRBD1 (6 bases). V was shortened by 4 bases and J by 5 bases, with 11 bases between the two germline ends. Germline V CDR1 and CDR2: SQVTM, ANQGSEA. This CDR3 is built from 13 residues. CDR3 DNA sequence: TGCAGCGTTGCGCGGACAGAGAATGAAAAACTGTTTTTT. Protein sequence: CSVARTENEKLFF.

This clonotype appeared a few times. The chain couples TRBV6-1 to TRBJ1-1; TRBD1 is a possible D gene (5 bases). The germline gives CDR1 MNHNS, CDR2 SASEGT. Trimming shortened V by 10 bases and J by 2 bases, and 17 bases separated the two germline ends. This CDR3 comprises 14 residues. CDR3 loop: CATSRGIGNTEAFF. CDR3 coding DNA: TGTGCCACGAGTCGGGGGATCGGTAACACTGAAGCTTTCTTT.

This clonotype was picked up a small number of times. The gene calls are TRBV25-1 and TRBJ1-1, with a tentative D call TRBD1 (6 bases). The CDR3 totals 15 residues. V was pared by 0 bases and J by 1 base, with 9 bases between. The germline CDR1 and CDR2 sequences are MGHDK and SYGVNS. CDR3 sequence (DNA): TGTGCCAGCAGTGAATACGGGGGCCAGAACACTGAAGCTTTCTTT. Residues: CASSEYGGQNTEAFF.

In this sample, this clonotype turned up a few times. This chain connects TRBV27 to TRBJ1-5; D remains ambiguous. The CDR3 is 16 residues long. Trimming removed 6 bases at V and 0 bases at J, with 15 bases between. Germline-derived CDR1 and CDR2 are MNHEY and SMNVEV (reference sequence). Here the CDR3 DNA reads TGTGCCAGCAGCTCCCGGAAGGGTCATAGCAATCAGCCCCAGCATTTT. This gives the protein CASSSRKGHSNQPQHF.

In its sample, this clonotype was seen a few times. The genes are TRBV7-2 and TRBJ2-7; 8 bases match TRBD1. The junction had 13 bases not matched to a gene; V was cut back by 4 bases and J by 5 bases. The length of the CDR3 is 16 residues. In germline, CDR1 is SGHTA, CDR2 FQGNSA. This CDR3 reads CASSWDRRVGYDEQYF. The CDR3 nucleotides are TGTGCCAGCAGCTGGGACAGGCGGGTTGGGTATGACGAGCAGTACTTC.

The table lists this clonotype with many counts. J is TRBJ2-2 and V is TRBV28; D unclear. Germline values: CDR1 MDHEN, CDR2 SYDVKM. Trimming removed 7 bases from V and 6 bases from J, with 9 bases in between. CDR3 length: 12 residues. The DNA for the CDR3 is TGTGCCAGCATTAAGTCCGCCGGGGAGCTGTTTTTT. Amino acid sequence: CASIKSAGELFF. Using reference TRBV28 and TRBJ2-2 for the parts outside the CDR3, the full variable domain is DVKVTQSSRYLVKRTGEKVFLECVQDMDHENMFWYRQDPGLGLRLIYFSYDVKMKEKGDIPEGYSVSREKKERFSLILESASTNQTSMYLCASIKSAGELFFGEGSRLTVL.

With respect to this clonotype: A much larger clone lies a single base off, so this may be a read error. V usage is TRBV20-1 and J usage is TRBJ1-2; TRBD1 matches 12 bases. This CDR3 is 13 amino acids long. Germline V gene lookup returns CDR1 DFQATT and CDR2 SNEGSKA (reference sequence). The CDR3, as DNA: TGCAGTGCACCGGGACAGGGGGCCAATGGCCACACCTTC. Its protein is CSAPGQGANGHTF.

The gene calls are TRBV2 and TRBJ2-7; the D gene is possibly TRBD1 (5 bases). The CDR3 spans 12 residues. Trimming removed 6 bases at V and 5 bases at J, with 11 bases between. Germline CDR1 SNHLY, CDR2 FYNNEI. The DNA of the CDR3 is TGTGCCAGCAGCGACGACAGCCACGAGCAGTACTTC. Translated: CASSDDSHEQYF.

This clonotype came up a few times. J is TRBJ2-7 and V is TRBV7-9; D is uncertain. CDR1 is SEHNR, CDR2 FQNEAQ, per germline (reference sequence). Trimming left V 4 bases short and J 5 bases short, with 9 bases between. The CDR3 totals 12 residues. This CDR3 is CASSSTPDEQYF. CDR3 DNA: TGTGCCAGCAGCTCGACGCCAGACGAGCAGTACTTC.

This clonotype was detected a few times. An end of the junction does not agree with germline; a read error may underlie this. The chain has TRBV7-2 and TRBJ2-7, with 7 bases aligning to TRBD1. Germline V CDR1 and CDR2: SGHTA, FQGNSA. CDR3 length: 14 amino acids. CDR3 residues: CASSLLNSDRVKCF. CDR3 in DNA: TGTGCCAGCAGCTTATTAAACTCCGACAGGGTCAAGTGCTTC. Supplemented by reference TRBV7-2 and TRBJ2-7, the full variable domain reads GAGVSQSPSNKVTEKGKDVELRCDPISGHTALYWYRQSLGQGLEFLIYFQGNSAPDKSGLPSDRFSAERTGGSVSTLTIQRTQQEDSAVYLCASSLLNSDRVKCFGPGTRLTVT.

This clonotype was seen many times. The chain employs TRBV28 and TRBJ2-7, with D possibly being TRBD2 (6 bases). The germline CDR1 and CDR2 sequences are MDHEN and SYDVKM. The V end lost 11 bases, the J end lost 2 bases, and 19 bases lay between the germline ends. The CDR3 is 14 residues long. The DNA for the CDR3 is TGTGCCTCTAGACGGGAGCCGGCTCCCTACGAGCAGTACTTC. As protein: CASRREPAPYEQYF.

J is TRBJ1-2 and V is TRBV29-1; 9 bases fit TRBD1. Germline V CDR1 and CDR2: SQVTM, ANQGSEA. V lost 3 bases, J lost 4 bases, and 12 bases stayed unmatched. The CDR3 is made up of 16 amino acids. The CDR3 loop reads CSVEIFGSDRGYGYTF. For the CDR3, the DNA is TGCAGCGTTGAGATTTTTGGTTCGGACAGGGGCTATGGCTACACCTTC. The complete variable domain, with remaining parts taken from reference TRBV29-1 and TRBJ1-2, reads SAVISQKPSRDICQRGTSLTIQCQVDSQVTMMFWYRQQPGQSLTLIATANQGSEATYESGFVIDKFPISRPNLTFSTLTVSNMSPEDSSIYLCSVEIFGSDRGYGYTFGSGTRLTVV.

The sample holds many counts of this clonotype. The genes are TRBV30 and TRBJ1-6, with D unclear. The length of the CDR3 is 17 residues. Germline V gene sequence: CDR1 GTSNPN, CDR2 SVGIG (reference sequence). V lost 3 bases, J lost 0 bases, and 15 bases lay in between. The CDR3: CAWSPTSPSSYNSPLHF. The CDR3 DNA is TGTGCCTGGAGCCCGACCAGTCCGAGCTCCTATAATTCACCCCTCCACTTT.

V usage is TRBV4-1 and J usage is TRBJ1-5, with unresolved D. CDR1 and CDR2 (germline): MGHRA, YSYEKL. The CDR3 is 14 residues long. The ends were cut back, 8 bases at V and 0 bases at J, with 11 bases in the middle. CDR3 protein: CASQSTYSNQPQHF. For the CDR3, the DNA is TGCGCCAGCCAATCTACCTATAGCAATCAGCCCCAGCATTTT.

This chain links TRBV2 with TRBJ2-1; TRBD2 matches at 7 bases. CDR3 length: 13 amino acids. The germline gives CDR1 SNHLY, CDR2 FYNNEI. After removal of 7 bases from V and 6 bases from J, the junction contained 6 bases not matched to a gene. CDR3 DNA: TGTGCCAGCACCGGGGGGTATAGCAATGAGCAGTTCTTC. Residues: CASTGGYSNEQFF.

This clonotype has only one observation. One end of the junction does not line up with germline, which may come from a read error. The chain carries TRBV5-1 and TRBJ1-1; D is unresolved. The CDR3 runs to 14 residues. The germline gives CDR1 SGHRS, CDR2 YFSETQ. CDR3 bases: TGCGCCAGCAGCTTGGGACGGGCGAACACTAAAGCTTTCTTT. Protein sequence: CASSLGRANTKAFF. The full variable domain, its missing parts supplied by reference TRBV5-1 and TRBJ1-1, is KAGVTQTPRYLIKTRGQQVTLSCSPISGHRSVSWYQQTPGQGLQFLFEYFSETQRNKGNFPGRFSGRQFSNSRSEMNVSTLELGDSALYLCASSLGRANTKAFFGQGTRLTVV.

The rearrangement uses TRBV19 and TRBJ1-5; D not certain. The CDR3 extends over 13 amino acids. Germline V gives CDR1 LNHDA, CDR2 SQIVND (reference sequence). Trimming stripped 3 bases from V and 3 bases from J, with 6 bases between. In DNA form, the CDR3 reads TGTGCCAGTAGTATCAGGTACAATCAGCCCCAGCATTTT. Amino acid sequence: CASSIRYNQPQHF.

As regards this clonotype: The germline gene is not matched at one end of the junction; a read error may be the cause. The chain has TRBV27 and TRBJ1-5, with a weak D call TRBD1 (5 bases). There are 13 residues in the CDR3. CDR1 and CDR2 from the germline V gene are MNHEY and SMNVEV (reference sequence). The CDR3 region is CASSSGGEGPQRF. In DNA form, the CDR3 reads TGTGCCAGCAGTTCCGGGGGTGAGGGGCCCCAGCGTTTT.

This clonotype has ten or more counts. The rearrangement links TRBV6-1 to TRBJ2-7, with 7 positions matching TRBD2. J was trimmed by 6 bases and V by 5 bases; bases with no gene match: 7. Germline assignment: CDR1 MNHNS and CDR2 SASEGT. This CDR3 spans 13 amino acids. The CDR3: CASSPWRELEQYF. CDR3 nucleotides: TGTGCCAGCAGTCCCTGGCGGGAGCTCGAGCAGTACTTC.

This clonotype was detected once. A much larger clone is a single base away; this may be a read error. The chain employs TRBV12-3 or TRBV12-4 and TRBJ1-5, with a weak D call TRBD1 (6 bases). This CDR3 spans 16 amino acids. Here the CDR3 DNA reads TGTGCCAGCAGTTCGGATACAGGGTTGTTCAATCAGCCCCGGCATTTT. Residues: CASSSDTGLFNQPRHF.

This clonotype was recorded at least ten times. The V and J genes are TRBV11-2 and TRBJ1-1; D ambiguous. The CDR3 is 12 residues long. Per the germline V gene, CDR1 is SGHAT and CDR2 is FQNNGV. With 1 base removed from V and 6 bases from J, the gap between germline ends came to 6 bases. CDR3 sequence: CASSLAGSEAFF. For the CDR3, the DNA is TGTGCCAGCAGCTTAGCGGGCTCTGAAGCTTTCTTT.

A few counts support this clonotype. The rearrangement uses TRBV24-1 and TRBJ2-1, with 10 bases identical to TRBD1. Trimming took 3 bases from V and 7 from J; bases not matched to a gene: 5. Germline V gene sequence: CDR1 KGHDR, CDR2 SFDVKD. There are 15 residues in the CDR3. The CDR3 protein is CATSDAGQGWNEQFF. The CDR3 DNA reads TGTGCCACCAGTGATGCGGGACAGGGGTGGAATGAGCAGTTCTTC.

The CDR3 reads CAWSPLGHLVDTQYF. For the CDR3, the DNA is TGTGCCTGGAGTCCCTTGGGACATCTGGTAGATACGCAGTATTTT. The V call is TRBV30, the J call TRBJ2-3, with D perhaps TRBD1 (6 bases). Trimming removed 2 bases from V and 5 bases from J, with 17 bases in between. The V gene's germline CDR1 is GTSNPN and CDR2 SVGIG (reference sequence). This CDR3 has 15 residues.

The chain has TRBV30 and TRBJ1-5, with D possibly matching TRBD1 (6 bases). There are 16 residues in the CDR3. V was pared by 3 bases and J by 2 bases, with 17 bases between. In germline, CDR1 is GTSNPN, CDR2 SVGIG (reference sequence). The CDR3 is CAWSGQDGGRNQPQHF. CDR3 DNA sequence: TGTGCCTGGAGCGGCCAGGACGGGGGGCGCAATCAGCCCCAGCATTTT.

This clonotype was observed a handful of times. The chain has TRBV11-2 and TRBJ2-2; D call uncertain. V was cut by 4 bases and J by 4 bases, with 13 bases left in between. Germline values: CDR1 SGHAT, CDR2 FQNNGV. CDR3 length equals 15 residues. The CDR3 DNA is TGTGCCAGCAGCTCTTGGGCGTTGGGCACCGGGGAGCTGTTTTTT. Translating gives CASSSWALGTGELFF.